This T cell receptor beta chain was obtained from a study of regulatory T cells in long-lasting Graves disease. For TCR beta, libraries came from iRepertoire HTBI primers and Arm-PCR of CDR3 regions. TCRdb reprocessed the multiplex PCR reads with MiXCR, giving one entry per CDR3 protein. The sample yields about 290,000 distinct CDR3 sequences, more than 20% seen once. Germline CDR1 is LNHDA and CDR2 is SQIVND (reference sequence). This CDR3 is 12 amino acids long. V dropped 8 bases and J dropped 5 bases, with 9 bases sitting between them. Time point meaning: persistent/refractory GD, antithyroid drugs over 5 years with positive TRAb. Isolated PBMC RNA provided the starting material for the TCR library.

The chain is built from TRBV19 and TRBJ2-2; no clear D gene. The sample in question was peripheral blood mononuclear cells (PBMCs), obtained when the disease was refractory, from a patient treated with antithyroid drugs. This receptor was identified in a female donor with Graves disease. CDR3 sequence: CASYGITGELFF. DNA of the CDR3: TGTGCCAGTTACGGAATAACCGGGGAGCTGTTTTTT.